This entry lists 21 T cell receptor beta chains sequenced from one sample in a study of cytomegalovirus exposure and HLA in healthy donors. Amplification used 60 Vbeta primers and 13 Jbeta primers. Sequencing was performed with immunoSEQ multiplex PCR; in TCRdb, only in-frame clones are kept and a portion is missing. The table records about 130,000 clones, 74% of them present only once. Sequencing input: PBMCs. All receptors come from a woman between 45 and 60 years old in good health and CMV-seropositive.

This clone has more than one count but fewer than ten. The rearrangement joins TRBV7-2 to TRBJ2-4; D might be TRBD2 (5 bases). CDR1 SGHTA and CDR2 FQGNSA come from the germline V gene. V shed 6 bases and J shed 3 bases, with 15 bases lying between them. The CDR3 is 15 residues long. The CDR3 loop is CASSPVGGSKNIQYF. CDR3 DNA sequence: TGTGCCAGCAGTCCCGTCGGAGGAAGCAAAAACATTCAGTACTTC.

The rearrangement links TRBV4-1 to TRBJ2-5; no clear D. This CDR3 is built from 13 residues. Trimming shortened V by 1 base and J by 7 bases, and 10 bases separated the two germline ends. CDR1 and CDR2 from the germline V gene are MGHRA and YSYEKL. CDR3: CASSQVTRSTQYF. The CDR3, as DNA: TGCGCCAGCAGCCAAGTAACCCGGTCGACCCAGTACTTC.

The V and J genes are TRBV11-3 and TRBJ2-5; D is perhaps TRBD2 (7 bases). Germline V gene sequence: CDR1 SGHNT, CDR2 YENEEA. The CDR3 contains 15 residues. V was shortened by 3 bases and J by 2 bases, with 13 bases between the two germline ends. CDR3 sequence reads: CASSLGRGAQETQYF. CDR3 sequence (DNA): TGTGCCAGCAGCTTGGGGAGGGGGGCACAAGAGACCCAGTACTTC.

The chain is built from TRBV30 and TRBJ1-2; TRBD1 matches 8 bases. CDR1 is GTSNPN and CDR2 is SVGIG in the germline V gene (reference sequence). V dropped 2 bases and J dropped 7; count of bases not matched to a gene: 6. The CDR3 extends over 13 amino acids. The CDR3, as DNA: TGTGCCTGGAGTACTTCGACAGGGGTTGGCTACACCTTC. It codes for CAWSTSTGVGYTF.

This clone was observed a single time. The CDR3 spells CASSPSDRGGDTQYF. CDR3 nucleotides: TGTGCCAGCAGCCCATCCGACAGGGGTGGAGATACGCAGTATTTT. This chain uses TRBV7-9 with TRBJ2-3; TRBD1 aligns across 8 bases. The germline V gene encodes CDR1 SEHNR and CDR2 FQNEAQ (reference sequence). V was pared by 5 bases and J by 5 bases, with 9 bases of the junction left unmatched. The CDR3 consists of 15 residues.

The chain is built from TRBV7-9 and TRBJ2-7; 9 bases are a match to TRBD1. The CDR3 length is 14 residues. The ends lost 4 bases at V and 2 bases at J; junction bases unmatched: 3. Germline CDR1 is SEHNR and CDR2 is FQNEAQ (reference sequence). The DNA of the CDR3 is TGTGCCAGCAGCTCCGACAGGGGGACCTACGAGCAGTACTTC. Its protein product is CASSSDRGTYEQYF.

This sequence joins TRBV4-1 and TRBJ1-2; D unresolved. CDR3 size: 16 residues. CDR1 and CDR2 from the germline V gene are MGHRA and YSYEKL. The V end was cut by 3 bases, the J end by 6 bases, with 20 bases between. The CDR3 spells CASSQSSQGSSHGYTF. CDR3 bases: TGCGCCAGCAGCCAGAGTTCACAAGGGAGTTCGCATGGCTACACCTTC.

V gene TRBV28 combines with J gene TRBJ2-1; D might be TRBD2 (6 bases). This CDR3 has 12 amino acids. Germline-derived CDR1 and CDR2 are MDHEN and SYDVKM. Trimming took 8 bases from V and 2 from J, leaving 7 bases between them. CDR3 loop: CASRGTYNEQFF. The CDR3 DNA is TGTGCCAGCCGGGGGACCTACAATGAGCAGTTCTTC. The whole variable domain, filled in from reference TRBV28 and TRBJ2-1, reads DVKVTQSSRYLVKRTGEKVFLECVQDMDHENMFWYRQDPGLGLRLIYFSYDVKMKEKGDIPEGYSVSREKKERFSLILESASTNQTSMYLCASRGTYNEQFFGPGTRLTVL.

In its sample, this clone was seen a few times. V is TRBV18 and J is TRBJ1-1, with D uncertain. With 3 bases removed from V and 4 bases from J, the gap between germline ends came to 9 bases. This CDR3 has 13 residues. Germline V CDR1 and CDR2: KGHSH, LQKENI. The CDR3 loop is CASSPGVITEAFF. CDR3 DNA sequence: TGTGCCAGCTCACCGGGAGTCATCACTGAAGCTTTCTTT.

A remark on this clone: The junction and the germline gene differ at one end; a read error may be behind it. This rearrangement joins TRBV28 to TRBJ2-2; D is possibly TRBD2 (6 bases). This CDR3 region has 13 residues. In germline, CDR1 is MDHEN, CDR2 SYDVKM. CDR3 protein: CAGRLPGVGELFF. The CDR3 DNA reads as TGTGCCGGCAGACTCCCGGGGGTCGGGGAGCTGTTTTTT.

This sequence joins TRBV29-1 and TRBJ1-1, with D perhaps matching TRBD1 (5 bases). This CDR3 contains 13 residues. V was cut by 4 bases and J by 0 bases, with 9 bases left in between. From germline, CDR1 is SQVTM and CDR2 ANQGSEA. CDR3 amino acids: CSVADSMNTEAFF. CDR3 bases: TGCAGCGTTGCTGACAGCATGAACACTGAAGCTTTCTTT.

This chain uses TRBV6-5 with TRBJ2-3; D possibly corresponds to TRBD1 (5 bases). Germline V gene sequence: CDR1 MNHEY, CDR2 SVGAGI. Trimming cost V 4 bases and J 4 bases, with 9 bases left between them. The length of the CDR3 is 13 residues. This CDR3 is CASSSQGSDTQYF. The DNA of the CDR3 is TGTGCCAGCAGTTCGCAGGGTTCAGATACGCAGTATTTT.

The rearrangement uses TRBV5-1 and TRBJ2-5; TRBD2 matches at 9 bases. Germline-derived CDR1 and CDR2 are SGHRS and YFSETQ. The CDR3 sequence is 17 residues long. Unmatched junction bases numbered 9, after V lost 0 bases and J lost 3 bases. This chain's CDR3 is CASSLGVSGGTKETQYF. CDR3 bases: TGCGCCAGCAGCTTGGGTGTCAGCGGGGGGACAAAAGAGACCCAGTACTTC. The variable domain in full, with the rest retrieved from reference TRBV5-1 and TRBJ2-5, is KAGVTQTPRYLIKTRGQQVTLSCSPISGHRSVSWYQQTPGQGLQFLFEYFSETQRNKGNFPGRFSGRQFSNSRSEMNVSTLELGDSALYLCASSLGVSGGTKETQYFGPGTRLLVL.

The genes are TRBV6-1 and TRBJ1-4, with TRBD1 matching over 11 bases. Germline V gene sequence: CDR1 MNHNS, CDR2 SASEGT. J gave up 7 bases and V 1 base, and 5 bases lay outside the gene matches. The CDR3 sequence is 16 residues long. CDR3 bases: TGTGCCAGCAGTGAAGGCCCGGGACAGGGGGGTGAAAAACTGTTTTTT. Its translation is CASSEGPGQGGEKLFF.

V and J are TRBV6-5 and TRBJ2-5, with D hard to call. V gave up 9 bases and J gave up 1 base, with 6 bases separating them. Germline V gene lookup returns CDR1 MNHEY and CDR2 SVGAGI. The CDR3 contains 11 residues. CDR3 sequence reads: CASRVQETQYF. In DNA, the CDR3 is TGTGCCAGTAGAGTCCAAGAGACCCAGTACTTC.

The chain combines TRBV7-6 with TRBJ2-7; 10 nucleotides line up with TRBD1. CDR1 SGHVS and CDR2 FNYEAQ come from the germline V gene. The CDR3 is 17 residues long. V lost 3 bases to trimming and J lost 3 bases; unmatched junction nucleotides: 11. This CDR3 reads CASSFFLRWDRGYEQYF. The CDR3 DNA sequence: TGTGCCAGCAGCTTTTTTCTTCGTTGGGACAGGGGCTACGAGCAGTACTTC.

This rearrangement joins TRBV7-2 to TRBJ2-3; TRBD2 agrees at 10 bases. This CDR3 comprises 15 residues. V lost 8 bases, J lost 1 base, and 6 bases stayed unmatched. Per the germline V gene, CDR1 is SGHTA and CDR2 is FQGNSA. The CDR3 region has the DNA TGTGCCAGCCACCCCGGGACTAGCGGCACAGATACGCAGTATTTT. It translates to CASHPGTSGTDTQYF.

The CDR3 sequence is CASKGGENQPQHF. In nucleotides, the CDR3 is TGCGCTTCCAAAGGGGGCGAAAATCAGCCCCAGCATTTT. The rearrangement links TRBV5-1 to TRBJ1-5; TRBD1 matches 7 bases. The CDR3 length is 13 residues. CDR1 SGHRS and CDR2 YFSETQ come from the germline V gene.

The chain uses TRBV27 and TRBJ1-5; a possible D gene is TRBD1 (6 bases). Germline values: CDR1 MNHEY, CDR2 SMNVEV (reference sequence). This CDR3 has 16 residues. The V end lost 2 bases, the J end lost 1 base, and 12 bases lay between the germline ends. CDR3 nucleotide sequence: TGTGCCAGCAGTTTACCCCAGGGGAAGAGCAATCAGCCCCAGCATTTT. This gives the protein CASSLPQGKSNQPQHF.

V gene TRBV6-5 combines with J gene TRBJ1-2; 9 nucleotides align to TRBD1. Germline CDR1 MNHEY, CDR2 SVGAGI. With V trimmed by 4 bases and J by 5 bases, 11 bases remained unmatched. This CDR3 has 16 residues. The CDR3 nucleotides read TGTGCCAGCAGTTGGGACAGGGCTGTGATGGGGTATGGCTACACCTTC. It specifies CASSWDRAVMGYGYTF.

The chain recombines TRBV11-2 with TRBJ1-5; D unclear. CDR1 SGHAT and CDR2 FQNNGV come from the germline V gene. V lost 1 base, J lost 6 bases, and 10 bases lay in between. This CDR3 region has 14 residues. DNA of the CDR3: TGTGCCAGCAGCTTAGTTGGTTCCGGTCAGCCCCAGCATTTT. Amino acid sequence: CASSLVGSGQPQHF.